This T cell receptor beta chain was obtained from a study of shared clonotypes between healthy human individuals. Study in general: The composition of the donors was a couple of women and a few men aged 18 to 49.

Method: immunoSEQ multiplex PCR; TCRdb's copy keeps in-frame clones and lacks some. The data hold 900,000 to 1,200,000 clones, with around three quarters observed a single time. This clone has a handful of counts. Donors, healthy HIV-negative adults, lacked recent acute infections or vaccinations. V was shortened by 0 bases and J by 3 bases, with 13 bases between the two germline ends. Germline V gene data show CDR1 as SGHRS and CDR2 as YFSETQ. There are 15 residues in the CDR3. This receptor was taken from a man younger than 30 in good health. Some clones in this sample may be carry-over from other donors' samples. J is TRBJ2-7 and V is TRBV5-1; D is perhaps TRBD2 (5 bases). Sequenced material: memory CD4+ T cells from PBMCs. Subset meaning: CD45RA-negative fraction. The CDR3 coding sequence is TGCGCCAGCAGCTTGGCGGGATCGGGCATCTACGAGCAGTACTTC. Translating gives CASSLAGSGIYEQYF.